This TCR beta chain was profiled in a study of neoadjuvant nivolumab and ipilimumab in lung cancer. Study-wide points: Higher pretherapy blood TCR richness went with higher resected-tumor richness.

The table came from immunoSEQ multiplex PCR; TCRdb's copy has only in-frame clones and leaves some out. In the table there are 39,000 or so clones, roughly 89% of which are singletons. This CDR3 is 18 amino acids long. Losses at the gene ends were 5 bases for V and 2 bases for J; bases not matched to a gene: 14. Germline values: CDR1 SGHNT, CDR2 YENEEA. Of note for this clone: Antigen unknown.

The sequenced sample was peripheral blood, obtained before neoadjuvant nivolumab, alone or with ipilimumab. The sequence derives from an adult with non-small cell lung cancer. The genes are TRBV11-3 and TRBJ2-5, with 10 bases matching TRBD1. The CDR3 region has the DNA TGTGCCAGCAGCCACGAAACAGACAGGGGGCCACCACAAGAGACCCAGTACTTC. The encoded protein is CASSHETDRGPPQETQYF.